The T cell receptor (beta chain) described here comes from a study of CD8 T cells in ankylosing spondylitis. Study-wide results and limits: As for the disease-linked clones, they showed a CD8+ phenotype and occurred at relatively low frequencies in peripheral blood. A TCR beta motif of 7 or 8 highly homologous variants appeared characteristic of ankylosing spondylitis blood. Earlier reports found some motif variants in synovial fluid and blood in reactive arthritis. Significant enrichment of disease-linked clones was reported in matched ankylosing spondylitis synovial fluid.

Germline CDR1 and CDR2: DFQATT and SNEGSKA (reference sequence). The V end lost 4 bases, the J end lost 5 bases, and 6 bases lay between the germline ends. CDR3 length: 11 residues. This clonotype came up a few times. The antigen remains undetermined. TCRdb processed the 5' RACE reads anew with MiXCR; each CDR3 protein has one entry. The sample gives about 440,000 distinct CDR3 sequences, about 15% of which show up once; 0.95% to 1.1% is in the top ten. The genes are TRBV20-1 and TRBJ2-1; D is uncertain. The specimen sequenced was blood, either unsorted or a sorted T cell fraction (not recorded which). This receptor was obtained from a male donor with ankylosing spondylitis. Here the CDR3 reads CSAISNNEQFF. CDR3 DNA: TGCAGTGCTATATCCAACAATGAGCAGTTCTTC.